This T cell receptor beta chain was recovered during a study of T cell responses to AZD1222 COVID-19 vaccine. Whole-study findings and limits: The reported proportion of spike-specific TCRs targeting unmutated variant regions was nearly half.

The sample holds one count of this clone. Its antigen remains unidentified. This CDR3 has 14 amino acids. CDR1 and CDR2 (germline): ENHRY, SYGVKD. The ends lost 11 bases at V and 5 bases at J; junction bases unmatched: 8. TCRdb keeps only in-frame clones here, not all; method: immunoSEQ multiplex PCR. The sample carries 150,000 to 200,000 clones, approximately 86% recorded once. This material consisted of peripheral blood, taken on day 0 of AZD1222 vaccination. This receptor was identified in an adult in good health. The V and J genes are TRBV10-3 and TRBJ2-2; 10 nucleotides line up with TRBD1. DNA of the CDR3: TGTGCCGCCAGACAGGGGGCGGGTACCGGGGAGCTGTTTTTT. It translates to CAARQGAGTGELFF.